A single sample gave rise to the 15 T cell receptor beta chains below, sequenced in a study of cytomegalovirus exposure and HLA in healthy donors (dated 2017 in TCRdb). Libraries came from the immunoSEQ multiplex PCR assay. A mixture of 60 forward primers for TCR Vbeta segments and 13 reverse primers for TCR Jbeta segments was used in the multiplex PCR. TCRdb stores this immuneACCESS table with in-frame sequences only. Part of the clones is absent; in the studies checked, under half of the shortfall reflects unresolved V genes, and no reason is known for the rest. In all, the sample holds approximately 110,000 clones, and 75% to 80% of those were seen once. In total, the top ten clones hold 3.6% of the sample. The specimen sequenced was PBMCs. The receptors originated from a man aged 35-49 years in good health and CMV-seronegative.

V is TRBV25-1 and J is TRBJ1-5; D unclear. Germline V gene sequence: CDR1 MGHDK, CDR2 SYGVNS. This CDR3 is built from 14 residues. The ends were cut back, 5 bases at V and 5 bases at J, with 13 bases in the middle. As DNA, the CDR3 is TGTGCCAGCAGTACTTCAGGCTCCCATCAGCCCCAGCATTTT. It translates to CASSTSGSHQPQHF.

The rearrangement uses TRBV6-6 and TRBJ1-4; TRBD1 matches at 7 bases. With V trimmed by 6 bases and J by 2 bases, 6 bases remained unmatched. This CDR3 contains 15 residues. The V gene's germline CDR1 is MNHNY and CDR2 SVGAGI (reference sequence). CDR3 DNA sequence: TGTGCCAGCAGGCAGACAGGGTTGACTAATGAAAAACTGTTTTTT. Translated, it gives CASRQTGLTNEKLFF.

The V gene is TRBV28, the J gene TRBJ1-5, with 8 bases aligning to TRBD1. V lost 4 bases, J lost 5 bases, and 4 bases stayed unmatched. The CDR3 loop spans 14 amino acids. Germline CDR1 MDHEN, CDR2 SYDVKM. CDR3 sequence reads: CASSSDRVDQPQHF. CDR3 DNA: TGTGCCAGCAGTTCGGACAGGGTGGATCAGCCCCAGCATTTT. Drawing the rest from reference TRBV28 and TRBJ1-5, the complete variable domain is DVKVTQSSRYLVKRTGEKVFLECVQDMDHENMFWYRQDPGLGLRLIYFSYDVKMKEKGDIPEGYSVSREKKERFSLILESASTNQTSMYLCASSSDRVDQPQHFGDGTRLSIL.

The rearrangement uses TRBV7-2 and TRBJ1-2; no reliable D call. V dropped 0 bases and J dropped 6 bases, with 5 bases sitting between them. The CDR3 loop spans 12 amino acids. The germline gives CDR1 SGHTA, CDR2 FQGNSA. CDR3 region: CASSLARDGYTF. The CDR3, as DNA: TGTGCCAGCAGCTTAGCGAGGGATGGCTACACCTTC.

The V gene is TRBV5-1, the J gene TRBJ2-5, with D possibly being TRBD2 (7 bases). The ends were cut back, 0 bases at V and 2 bases at J, with 14 bases in the middle. Germline CDR1 SGHRS, CDR2 YFSETQ. The CDR3 loop spans 16 amino acids. The CDR3 loop reads CASSLGLGGAQETQYF. For the CDR3, the DNA is TGCGCCAGCAGCTTGGGACTGGGGGGGGCTCAAGAGACCCAGTACTTC.

The gene calls are TRBV5-1 and TRBJ1-2; 10 bases line up with TRBD1. This CDR3 is 13 amino acids long. The germline CDR1 and CDR2 sequences are SGHRS and YFSETQ. Trimming at V came to 4 bases and at J to 8 bases, leaving 5 bases not matched to a gene. The CDR3 DNA follows: TGCGCCAGCAGCCCCCAGACAGGGGGCGGCTACACCTTC. Translating it yields CASSPQTGGGYTF. Full variable domain (outside the CDR3, taken from reference TRBV5-1 and TRBJ1-2): KAGVTQTPRYLIKTRGQQVTLSCSPISGHRSVSWYQQTPGQGLQFLFEYFSETQRNKGNFPGRFSGRQFSNSRSEMNVSTLELGDSALYLCASSPQTGGGYTFGSGTRLTVV.

This clone was counted only a few times. V gene TRBV10-3 combines with J gene TRBJ1-5; D unresolved. Germline V gene lookup returns CDR1 ENHRY and CDR2 SYGVKD. Trimming left V 10 bases short and J 3 bases short, with 16 bases between. This CDR3 has 14 residues. The CDR3 loop is CATREDGDNQPQHF. The CDR3 coding sequence is TGTGCCACCCGAGAGGACGGGGACAATCAGCCCCAGCATTTT.

This chain connects TRBV18 to TRBJ1-3; D perhaps matches TRBD1 (5 bases). The germline V gene encodes CDR1 KGHSH and CDR2 LQKENI. Trimming cost V 3 bases and J 1 base, with 10 bases left between them. This CDR3 contains 15 residues. In DNA form, the CDR3 reads TGTGCCAGCTCACCTGGCGGGGCGTCTGGAAACACCATATATTTT. Translated, it gives CASSPGGASGNTIYF.

The rearrangement uses TRBV30 and TRBJ1-5; TRBD1 agrees at 7 bases. J lost 6 bases, V lost 1 base, and 9 bases had no gene match. The CDR3 consists of 15 residues. Per germline, CDR1 GTSNPN and CDR2 SVGIG (reference sequence). CDR3: CAWSEGARRGQPQHF. The CDR3, as DNA: TGTGCCTGGAGTGAGGGGGCCCGGCGAGGTCAGCCCCAGCATTTT.

V usage is TRBV6-1 and J usage is TRBJ2-5; 7 bases map to TRBD2. V trimming: 7 bases; J trimming: 3 bases; junction bases outside the gene matches: 2. Germline-derived CDR1 and CDR2 are MNHNS and SASEGT. This CDR3 spans 12 amino acids. The CDR3 nucleotides read TGTGCCAGCACTCGGGGGGAAGAGACCCAGTACTTC. As protein: CASTRGEETQYF.

This sequence joins TRBV7-9 and TRBJ1-2; a possible D gene is TRBD1 (6 bases). Germline assignment: CDR1 SEHNR and CDR2 FQNEAQ (reference sequence). The CDR3 totals 13 residues. V was shortened by 5 bases and J by 5 bases, with 12 bases between the two germline ends. The CDR3 is CASSLEGGYGYTF. The CDR3 DNA reads TGTGCCAGCAGCCTAGAGGGGGGGTATGGCTACACCTTC.

The chain has TRBV19 and TRBJ1-4; tentative D call: TRBD1 (5 bases). Germline assignment: CDR1 LNHDA and CDR2 SQIVND (reference sequence). The germline V and J ends were trimmed by 3 bases and 7 bases, with 9 bases remaining between them. CDR3 size: 13 residues. The CDR3 nucleotides are TGTGCCAGTAGTATCCAGGGCGCTGAAAAACTGTTTTTT. It translates to CASSIQGAEKLFF.

The chain employs TRBV28 and TRBJ2-1, with D tentatively TRBD2 (7 bases). CDR1 is MDHEN, CDR2 SYDVKM, per germline. This CDR3 is built from 16 residues. V was shortened by 6 bases and J by 1 base, with 16 bases between the two germline ends. In nucleotides, the CDR3 is TGTGCCAGCAGCCCCCGGGGGGCAATATCCTACAATGAGCAGTTCTTC. Protein product: CASSPRGAISYNEQFF.

This chain uses TRBV29-1 with TRBJ2-5, with TRBD2 identical over 9 bases. Germline CDR1 is SQVTM and CDR2 is ANQGSEA. Trimming removed 3 bases from V and 1 base from J; junction bases left unmatched: 15. This CDR3 comprises 18 residues. CDR3 nucleotide sequence: TGCAGCGTTGAGCGGGGTTTCGGAGCGGGGGGCCCCCAAGAGACCCAGTACTTC. Residues: CSVERGFGAGGPQETQYF.

The chain joins TRBV7-2 to TRBJ1-2; D remains unclear. The CDR3 runs 15 residues. Germline values: CDR1 SGHTA, CDR2 FQGNSA. With 4 bases removed from V and 6 bases from J, the gap between germline ends came to 18 bases. CDR3: CASSSYPSVIDGYTF. The DNA for the CDR3 is TGTGCCAGCAGCTCATATCCGAGCGTAATCGATGGCTACACCTTC.